The clone carrying this T cell receptor beta chain was seen ten or more times. This specimen belongs to a study of molecular identifiers for immune sequencing clone quantification. Each CDR3 protein is one row after TCRdb ran MiXCR on the PCR reads. The sample consists of approximately 630,000 distinct CDR3 sequences, about 25% of them appearing once. In germline, CDR1 is SEHNR, CDR2 FQNEAQ (reference sequence). There are 16 residues in the CDR3. V lost 4 bases and J lost 9; bases outside the gene matches: 11. This chain uses TRBV7-9 with TRBJ2-1; 11 bases are a match to TRBD1. The source material was naive CD8+ T cells from blood, with Jurkat cell RNA spiked in. Subset of the sample: FACS-sorted CD8+CD4-CCR7+CD45RA+ naive T cells. The clonotype comes from a human donor in good health. Some libraries in this study had Jurkat cell RNA spiked in. CDR3 residues: CASSSPRGQGAGEQFF. In DNA, the CDR3 is TGTGCCAGCAGCTCGCCGAGAGGACAGGGGGCGGGTGAGCAGTTCTTC.